This T cell receptor (beta chain) was sequenced during a study of blood T cell repertoires in COVID-19. Here immunoSEQ multiplex PCR was the method, and the copy in TCRdb shows in-frame clones only, minus some. The sample consists of 85,000 to 110,000 clones, approximately 88% of them appearing once. This receptor was taken from a woman aged 60 to 75 with acute or convalescent COVID-19. Sequenced sample: peripheral blood.

CDR3 coding DNA: TGTGCCAGCAGCTTAAGCGTCCACACGCGAAGGGAAAAACTGTTTTTT. Translating gives CASSLSVHTRREKLFF. The chain carries TRBV7-4 and TRBJ1-4; D is unresolved. V was cut by 2 bases and J by 8 bases, with 18 bases left in between. Germline CDR1 reads SGHVT; CDR2 reads SQSDAQ. CDR3 length: 16 residues.